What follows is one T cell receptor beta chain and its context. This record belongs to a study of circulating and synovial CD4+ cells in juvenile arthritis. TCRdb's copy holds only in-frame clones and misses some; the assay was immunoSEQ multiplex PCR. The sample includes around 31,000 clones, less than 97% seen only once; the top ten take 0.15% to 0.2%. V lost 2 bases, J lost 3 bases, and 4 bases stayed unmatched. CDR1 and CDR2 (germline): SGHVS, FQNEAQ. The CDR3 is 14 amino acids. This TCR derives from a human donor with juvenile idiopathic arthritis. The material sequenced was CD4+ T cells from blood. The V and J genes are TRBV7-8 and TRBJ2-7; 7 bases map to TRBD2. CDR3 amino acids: CASSLNPSGYEQYF. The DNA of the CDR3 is TGTGCCAGCAGCTTAAATCCTAGCGGCTACGAGCAGTACTTC.